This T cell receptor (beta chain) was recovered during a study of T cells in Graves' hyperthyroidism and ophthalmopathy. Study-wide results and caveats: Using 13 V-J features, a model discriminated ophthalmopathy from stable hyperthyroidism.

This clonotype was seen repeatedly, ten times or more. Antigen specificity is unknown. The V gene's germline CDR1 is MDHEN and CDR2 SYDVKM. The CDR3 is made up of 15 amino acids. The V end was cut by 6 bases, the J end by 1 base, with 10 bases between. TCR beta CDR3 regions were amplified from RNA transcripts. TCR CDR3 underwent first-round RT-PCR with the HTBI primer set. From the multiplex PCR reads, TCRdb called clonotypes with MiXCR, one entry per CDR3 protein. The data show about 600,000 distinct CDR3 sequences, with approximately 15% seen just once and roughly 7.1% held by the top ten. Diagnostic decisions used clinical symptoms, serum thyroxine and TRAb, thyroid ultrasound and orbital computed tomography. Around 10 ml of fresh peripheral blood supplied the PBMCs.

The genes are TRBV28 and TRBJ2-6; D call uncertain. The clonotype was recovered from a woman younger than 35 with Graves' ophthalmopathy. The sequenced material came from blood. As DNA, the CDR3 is TGTGCCAGCAGCCTCAAGCCTTCTGGGGCCAACGTCCTGACTTTC. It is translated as CASSLKPSGANVLTF. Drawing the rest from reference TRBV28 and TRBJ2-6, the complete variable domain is DVKVTQSSRYLVKRTGEKVFLECVQDMDHENMFWYRQDPGLGLRLIYFSYDVKMKEKGDIPEGYSVSREKKERFSLILESASTNQTSMYLCASSLKPSGANVLTFGAGSRLTVL.